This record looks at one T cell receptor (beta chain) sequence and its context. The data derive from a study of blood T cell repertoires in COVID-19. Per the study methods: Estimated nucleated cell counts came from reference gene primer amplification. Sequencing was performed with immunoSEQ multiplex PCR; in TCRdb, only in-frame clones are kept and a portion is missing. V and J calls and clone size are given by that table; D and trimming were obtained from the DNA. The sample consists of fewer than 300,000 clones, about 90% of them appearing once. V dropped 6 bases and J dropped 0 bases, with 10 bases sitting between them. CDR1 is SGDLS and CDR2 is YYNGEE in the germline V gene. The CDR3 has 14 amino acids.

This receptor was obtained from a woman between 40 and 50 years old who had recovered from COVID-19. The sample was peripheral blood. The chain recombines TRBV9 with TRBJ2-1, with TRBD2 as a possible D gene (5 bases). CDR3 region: CASNRGSSYNEQFF. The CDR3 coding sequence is TGTGCCAGCAACCGGGGAAGCTCCTACAATGAGCAGTTCTTC.